The 10 T cell receptor beta chains given below trace back to one sample, sequenced in a study of T cell responses to AZD1222 COVID-19 vaccine. Profiled with immunoSEQ multiplex PCR; TCRdb holds only in-frame clones, not every one. Among some 180,000 clones listed, approximately 90% were seen once. The material was peripheral blood, obtained 28 days after the second AZD1222 dose. Every receptor here comes from an adult who received the AZD1222 COVID-19 vaccine.

V usage is TRBV7-2 and J usage is TRBJ2-7; D ambiguous. V lost 4 bases and J lost 4, with 17 bases in between. The CDR3 covers 15 residues. Germline CDR1 and CDR2: SGHTA and FQGNSA. The chain's CDR3 is CASSSNSDFLYEQYF. CDR3 in DNA: TGTGCCAGCAGCTCCAATTCGGATTTTCTTTACGAGCAGTACTTC.

The chain has TRBV6-5 and TRBJ1-1; D might be TRBD1 (6 bases). In germline, CDR1 is MNHEY, CDR2 SVGAGI. This CDR3 comprises 14 residues. Trimming cost V 2 bases and J 5 bases, with 12 bases left between them. CDR3 nucleotides: TGTGCCAGCAGTTACGTCAGGGGATCTACTGAAGCTTTCTTT. Residues: CASSYVRGSTEAFF.

The V call is TRBV19, the J call TRBJ2-1; 8 nucleotides agree with TRBD2. Germline V gene lookup returns CDR1 LNHDA and CDR2 SQIVND (reference sequence). The CDR3 totals 15 residues. The V segment lost 6 bases and the J segment 3 bases; nucleotides outside the gene matches: 7. The CDR3 protein is CASSPTGTSYNEQFF. The CDR3 DNA reads TGTGCCAGTAGCCCCACCGGGACTAGCTACAATGAGCAGTTCTTC.

This chain connects TRBV9 to TRBJ2-1, with a possible D match to TRBD2 (5 bases). Germline V gene data show CDR1 as SGDLS and CDR2 as YYNGEE. This CDR3 spans 15 amino acids. Trimming took off 4 bases at V and 0 bases at J, with 11 bases between the two ends. The CDR3 loop is CASSQTTSSYNEQFF. In DNA, the CDR3 is TGTGCCAGCAGCCAGACTACCTCCTCCTACAATGAGCAGTTCTTC.

V usage is TRBV2 and J usage is TRBJ2-1; D unclear. Trimming removed 5 bases from V and 11 bases from J, with 19 bases in between. The CDR3 is 14 amino acids. The germline V gene has CDR1 SNHLY and CDR2 FYNNEI. The CDR3 sequence is CASSYRELGGQQFF. The CDR3 DNA sequence: TGTGCCAGCAGTTACCGTGAGCTGGGCGGACAGCAGTTCTTC.

V and J are TRBV6-5 and TRBJ1-5; D unclear. The CDR3 contains 15 residues. Trimming pared 8 bases from V and 2 bases from J, leaving 16 bases between. The germline CDR1 and CDR2 sequences are MNHEY and SVGAGI. The CDR3 coding sequence is TGTGCCAGCTTTTCGCGGTACACCGGCAATCAGCCCCAGCATTTT. It yields the protein CASFSRYTGNQPQHF.

This sequence joins TRBV27 and TRBJ2-1; TRBD2 matches at 13 bases. The CDR3 sequence is 14 residues long. V gave up 1 base and J gave up 10 bases; unmatched junction bases: 1. Germline V gene sequence: CDR1 MNHEY, CDR2 SMNVEV (reference sequence). CDR3 residues: CASSLLLAGGEQFF. CDR3 DNA: TGTGCCAGCAGTTTATTACTAGCGGGAGGGGAGCAGTTCTTC.

There are a few counts of this clone. This rearrangement joins TRBV4-1 to TRBJ1-2; 9 bases match TRBD1. Germline CDR1 MGHRA, CDR2 YSYEKL. The CDR3 is 14 residues long. Trimming cost V 4 bases and J 7 bases; bases outside gene matches: 7. This CDR3 is CASSLQGAGSGYTF. CDR3 nucleotides: TGCGCCAGCAGCCTACAGGGGGCTGGGAGTGGCTACACCTTC.

V usage is TRBV19 and J usage is TRBJ2-1; 8 positions agree with TRBD2. This CDR3 spans 15 amino acids. The germline CDR1 and CDR2 sequences are LNHDA and SQIVND (reference sequence). V lost 5 bases, J lost 4 bases, and 7 bases stayed unmatched. The CDR3 loop is CASSAGTSPYNEQFF. In DNA, the CDR3 is TGTGCCAGTAGTGCAGGGACTAGTCCATACAATGAGCAGTTCTTC.

The chain uses TRBV7-2 and TRBJ1-1, with 9 bases identical to TRBD1. The V gene's germline CDR1 is SGHTA and CDR2 FQGNSA. The CDR3 has 15 residues. Trimming cost V 7 bases and J 1 base; bases outside gene matches: 7. This CDR3 is CASTPRTGANTEAFF. Here the CDR3 DNA reads TGTGCCAGCACTCCACGGACAGGGGCGAACACTGAAGCTTTCTTT.